This TCR beta chain originates from a study of cytomegalovirus exposure and HLA in healthy donors. PCR was performed using 60 Vbeta and 13 Jbeta primers. TCRdb keeps only in-frame clones here, not all; method: immunoSEQ multiplex PCR. The sample comprises 110,000 or so clones, approximately 71% of which are singletons, and roughly 8% rests with the top ten. The CDR3 is 14 amino acids. Trimming took 7 bases from V and 2 from J, leaving 15 bases between them. The V gene's germline CDR1 is SNHLY and CDR2 FYNNEI. The specimen sequenced was PBMCs. The chain employs TRBV2 and TRBJ2-7; D remains unclear. This TCR came from a man aged 40-55 years in good health and CMV-seronegative. The CDR3 spells CASTTPITAYEQYF. CDR3 nucleotides: TGTGCCAGCACCACCCCGATCACAGCCTACGAGCAGTACTTC.